The T cell receptor beta chain under discussion was sequenced for a study of OX40 agonist ivuxolimab in advanced cancers. Study information: Those treated in dose escalation had hepatocellular carcinoma, melanoma, renal cell cancer or head and neck cancer.

V was trimmed by 4 bases and J by 10 bases, leaving 15 bases between them. This CDR3 is built from 13 residues. Germline V gives CDR1 SGDLS, CDR2 YYNGEE. Profiling relied on immunoSEQ multiplex PCR, and the TCRdb table lists in-frame clones only, not all of them. The data hold roughly 15,000 clones, with around 80% observed a single time. The sample consisted of CD4+ or CD8+ T cells sorted from blood, taken in a trial of the OX40 agonist ivuxolimab. The clonotype originates from an adult with an advanced solid tumor such as melanoma, head and neck, liver or kidney cancer. The chain recombines TRBV9 with TRBJ2-1; D perhaps matches TRBD2 (5 bases). The chain's CDR3 is CASSSIHRGEQFF. The DNA of the CDR3 is TGTGCCAGCAGCTCAATCCACCGCGGGGAGCAGTTCTTC. The variable domain in full, with the rest retrieved from reference TRBV9 and TRBJ2-1, is DSGVTQTPKHLITATGQRVTLRCSPRSGDLSVYWYQQSLDQGLQFLIQYYNGEERAKGNILERFSAQQFPDLHSELNLSSLELGDSALYFCASSSIHRGEQFFGPGTRLTVL.